This entry concerns a single TCR beta chain. The antigen is not known. Deep level was the assay's run setting. The table came from immunoSEQ multiplex PCR; TCRdb's copy has only in-frame clones and leaves some out. This sample has over 300,000 clones, with 80% to 90% found just once. Germline-derived CDR1 and CDR2 are SGHNT and YYREEE (reference sequence). CDR3 length: 11 residues. V was cut by 0 bases and J by 8 bases, with 5 bases left in between. This sample was included in a study of shared clonotypes between healthy human individuals. Across the whole study: Three CD4 naive, three CD4 memory, two CD8 naive and one CD8 memory plate were used per donor.

General observations from the study: A handful of donors held about 5% of naive CD4 clonotypes in common. Read depth was anticipated to influence clonotype sharing among donors.

V is TRBV5-4 and J is TRBJ2-5, with D unresolved. The TCR was taken from a man between 18 and 35 years old in good health. Sequenced input: memory CD8+ T cells sorted from blood. Indicated subset: CD45RO+ cells pooled with CCR7-negative TemRA cells. The CDR3 is CASSLEYTQYF. In nucleotides, the CDR3 is TGTGCCAGCAGCTTGGAGTATACCCAGTACTTC.